One sample yielded the 9 T cell receptor beta chains listed below, sequenced in a study of cytomegalovirus exposure and HLA in healthy donors. PCR amplification relied on 60 Vbeta primers (plus 13 Jbeta primers). Sequencing was performed with immunoSEQ multiplex PCR; in TCRdb, only in-frame clones are kept and a portion is missing. This table has almost 200,000 clones, 79% appearing once. Sequenced: PBMCs. All receptors come from a woman in her thirties in good health and CMV-seropositive.

J is TRBJ1-6 and V is TRBV4-3; TRBD1 aligns across 9 bases. V was pared by 3 bases and J by 9 bases, with 12 bases of the junction left unmatched. The CDR3 consists of 17 residues. CDR1 and CDR2 from the germline V gene are LGHNA and YSLEER. The CDR3 sequence: CASSHSPTGQGSSPLHF. In nucleotides, the CDR3 is TGCGCCAGCAGCCATAGCCCGACGGGACAGGGTAGTTCACCCCTCCACTTT.

This clone was counted a single time. The chain is built from TRBV27 and TRBJ2-7, with TRBD1 matching 8 bases. The germline CDR1 and CDR2 sequences are MNHEY and SMNVEV (reference sequence). The V segment lost 6 bases and the J segment 0 bases; nucleotides outside the gene matches: 4. The CDR3 is made up of 14 amino acids. Here the CDR3 DNA reads TGTGCCAGCAGGACAGGGGCTAGCTCCTACGAGCAGTACTTC. Amino acids: CASRTGASSYEQYF.

This clone appeared once. The V and J genes are TRBV6-1 and TRBJ1-6; 7 bases align to TRBD1. The CDR3 has 15 amino acids. Germline values: CDR1 MNHNS, CDR2 SASEGT. V dropped 4 bases and J dropped 7; count of bases not matched to a gene: 7. The CDR3 here is CASSGAGQLNSPLHF. DNA of the CDR3: TGTGCCAGCAGTGGCGCGGGACAGCTGAATTCACCCCTCCACTTT.

This clone was counted between two and nine times. The rearrangement joins TRBV30 to TRBJ2-2; D remains ambiguous. V lost 0 bases to trimming and J lost 1 base, with 6 bases between them. Germline assignment: CDR1 GTSNPN and CDR2 SVGIG (reference sequence). CDR3 length equals 14 residues. CDR3 nucleotide sequence: TGTGCCTGGAGTGTACAGCTGAACACCGGGGAGCTGTTTTTT. Its protein product is CAWSVQLNTGELFF.

The chain is built from TRBV5-4 and TRBJ2-5; 16 nucleotides align to TRBD2. The J segment lost 4 bases and the V segment lost 4 bases, leaving 10 bases of the junction unmatched. This CDR3 spans 18 amino acids. The germline V gene has CDR1 SGHNT and CDR2 YYREEE (reference sequence). CDR3 sequence (DNA): TGTGCCAGCAGCATACCGGGACTAGCGGGAGGGCGAGGAGAGACCCAGTACTTC. This encodes CASSIPGLAGGRGETQYF.

Only a few counts were recorded for this clone. This chain connects TRBV7-2 to TRBJ1-2; D is perhaps TRBD1 (5 bases). Germline CDR1 and CDR2: SGHTA and FQGNSA. This CDR3 contains 15 residues. The V end lost 5 bases, the J end lost 0 bases, and 13 bases lay between the germline ends. The CDR3, as DNA: TGTGCCAGCAGCCCTACAGGCCAAGCTAACTATGGCTACACCTTC. Its translation: CASSPTGQANYGYTF.

The chain links TRBV5-6 to TRBJ2-7, with TRBD1 matching over 8 bases. The CDR3 sequence is 15 residues long. With 3 bases clipped from V and 0 bases from J, the junction kept 5 bases outside the gene matches. CDR1 SGHDT and CDR2 YYEEEE come from the germline V gene. The CDR3 sequence is CASSWLGQDSYEQYF. The CDR3 DNA reads as TGTGCCAGCAGCTGGCTGGGACAGGACTCCTACGAGCAGTACTTC.

This sequence joins TRBV5-1 and TRBJ2-5; 8 bases are a match to TRBD1. J lost 3 bases, V lost 2 bases, and 6 bases had no gene match. Germline-derived CDR1 and CDR2 are SGHRS and YFSETQ. CDR3 size: 15 residues. DNA of the CDR3: TGCGCCAGCAGCTTCATCCCGGACAGGGAAGAGACCCAGTACTTC. It specifies CASSFIPDREETQYF.

The chain couples TRBV6-5 to TRBJ2-7; TRBD1 aligns across 9 bases. Trimming at V came to 7 bases and at J to 5 bases, leaving 12 bases not matched to a gene. There are 15 residues in the CDR3. Germline V lookup: CDR1 MNHEY, CDR2 SVGAGI. The CDR3 sequence is CASNPGTGYYHEQYF. The CDR3 bases are TGTGCCAGCAACCCCGGGACAGGGTACTACCACGAGCAGTACTTC.